The 12 T cell receptor beta chains presented below share a single source sample, sequenced in a study of early T cells in non-severe SARS-CoV-2 infection. TCRdb called the 5' RACE reads again in MiXCR, with one record for every CDR3 protein. The table has about 36,000 distinct CDR3 sequences, less than 8% seen once; the top ten hold approximately 26%. The sequencing here drew on whole blood, taken at baseline. These receptors came from an adult who was a healthcare worker with PCR-confirmed SARS-CoV-2 infection or an uninfected control (not recorded which).

This clonotype has a handful of counts. The CDR3 here is CASSWVGLQETQYF. CDR3 nucleotides: TGCGCCAGCAGCTGGGTAGGGTTGCAAGAGACCCAGTACTTC. J is TRBJ2-5 and V is TRBV5-1, with no clear D. Looked up from germline, CDR1 is SGHRS and CDR2 is YFSETQ. The CDR3 has 14 residues. V was clipped by 3 bases and J by 2 bases, with 11 bases between them.

This rearrangement joins TRBV7-3 to TRBJ2-1; D is unresolved. Germline CDR1 is SGHTA and CDR2 is FQGTGA. The CDR3 covers 13 residues. V was shortened by 3 bases and J by 8 bases, with 11 bases between the two germline ends. This CDR3 reads CASSFPLSDEQFF. CDR3 bases: TGTGCCAGCAGCTTTCCTTTGTCGGATGAGCAGTTCTTC.

This clonotype appeared many times. The genes are TRBV11-2 and TRBJ2-7, with TRBD2 as a possible D gene (5 bases). CDR1 is SGHAT and CDR2 is FQNNGV in the germline V gene. The CDR3 totals 15 residues. Trimming removed 1 base from V and 2 bases from J, with 12 bases in between. CDR3 region: CASSLVWSGTYEQYF. DNA of the CDR3: TGTGCCAGCAGCTTAGTTTGGAGCGGTACCTACGAGCAGTACTTC.

The rearrangement links TRBV11-2 to TRBJ1-4, with a weak D call TRBD1 (5 bases). Germline CDR1 reads SGHAT; CDR2 reads FQNNGV. Trimming pared 0 bases from V and 5 bases from J, leaving 7 bases between. This CDR3 contains 14 residues. The DNA of the CDR3 is TGTGCCAGCAGCTTAGACCCAGGGAATGAAAAACTGTTTTTT. It translates to CASSLDPGNEKLFF.

This clonotype was observed a few times. V is TRBV28 and J is TRBJ2-3; 7 bases are shared with TRBD2. This CDR3 is 14 amino acids long. Germline assignment: CDR1 MDHEN and CDR2 SYDVKM. With V trimmed by 6 bases and J by 0 bases, 3 bases remained unmatched. The CDR3 DNA follows: TGTGCCAGCAGCAGGGAGGGAAGCACAGATACGCAGTATTTT. The encoded protein is CASSREGSTDTQYF.

Many counts were recorded for this clonotype. The chain carries TRBV12-3 or TRBV12-4 and TRBJ1-5; D gene ambiguous. This CDR3 is built from 15 residues. The V and J ends lost 0 bases and 3 bases respectively, with 9 bases between them. The CDR3 region is CASSLAGRINQPQHF. As DNA, the CDR3 is TGTGCCAGCAGTTTAGCTGGACGGATCAATCAGCCCCAGCATTTT.

Ten or more counts support this clonotype. The chain is built from TRBV3-1 and TRBJ1-1; D remains unclear. This CDR3 region has 13 residues. From germline, CDR1 is LGHDT and CDR2 YNNKEL (reference sequence). V was shortened by 0 bases and J by 6 bases, with 8 bases between the two germline ends. The CDR3 is CASSQEISAEAFF. For the CDR3, the DNA is TGTGCCAGCAGCCAAGAAATCTCCGCTGAAGCTTTCTTT.

This clonotype was seen more than once but under ten times. The J gene is TRBJ1-1, the V gene TRBV27; D might be TRBD1 (6 bases). The CDR3 has 18 residues. The V and J ends lost 7 bases and 4 bases respectively, with 28 bases between them. Looked up from germline, CDR1 is MNHEY and CDR2 is SMNVEV (reference sequence). In DNA form, the CDR3 reads TGTGCCAGCACCACGAAACCCCCGGGGACACGGGAGATCACTGAAGCTTTCTTT. Encoded protein: CASTTKPPGTREITEAFF.

This clonotype was detected many times. The CDR3 is CASSPGNQPQHF. CDR3 bases: TGTGCCAGCAGTCCGGGCAATCAGCCCCAGCATTTT. The rearrangement links TRBV6-6 to TRBJ1-5; D ambiguous. The CDR3 has 12 residues. CDR1 is MNHNY and CDR2 is SVGAGI in the germline V gene (reference sequence). Trimming took off 5 bases at V and 2 bases at J, with 4 bases between the two ends.

This clonotype occurred a few times. The CDR3 spells CASSPGLVVGHDEQFF. The CDR3 DNA follows: TGTGCCAGCAGCCCGGGACTAGTGGTGGGGCACGATGAGCAGTTCTTC. This sequence joins TRBV9 and TRBJ2-1, with 8 bases that match TRBD2. CDR1 SGDLS and CDR2 YYNGEE come from the germline V gene. With V trimmed by 4 bases and J by 8 bases, 14 bases remained unmatched. The CDR3 covers 16 residues. Complete variable domain (other parts from reference TRBV9 and TRBJ2-1): DSGVTQTPKHLITATGQRVTLRCSPRSGDLSVYWYQQSLDQGLQFLIQYYNGEERAKGNILERFSAQQFPDLHSELNLSSLELGDSALYFCASSPGLVVGHDEQFFGPGTRLTVL.

This clonotype was seen a handful of times. V gene TRBV7-9 combines with J gene TRBJ2-1; D uncertain. Trimming left V 2 bases short and J 4 bases short, with 6 bases between. This CDR3 contains 13 residues. Germline-derived CDR1 and CDR2 are SEHNR and FQNEAQ (reference sequence). The CDR3 reads CASSLFFYNEQFF. The CDR3 nucleotides read TGTGCCAGCAGCTTATTTTTTTACAATGAGCAGTTCTTC.

In DNA, the CDR3 is TGTGCCAGCAGCCTGGACAGGACCGAAGCTTTCTTT. Encoded protein: CASSLDRTEAFF. The chain couples TRBV5-6 to TRBJ1-1, with TRBD1 matching over 7 bases. Germline trimming cut 4 bases from V and 8 bases from J; bases unmatched to any gene: 5. Germline lookup yields CDR1 SGHDT and CDR2 YYEEEE. This CDR3 has 12 residues. Supplemented by reference TRBV5-6 and TRBJ1-1, the full variable domain reads DAGVTQSPTHLIKTRGQQVTLRCSPKSGHDTVSWYQQALGQGPQFIFQYYEEEERQRGNFPDRFSGHQFPNYSSELNVNALLLGDSALYLCASSLDRTEAFFGQGTRLTVV.